This entry concerns a single T cell receptor beta chain. Its antigen is currently not known. Base quality data are lacking; no much larger clone is found one base away. The sample belongs to a study of cytotoxic CD8 clonotypes in ibrutinib-treated CLL (dated by TCRdb to the early 2020s). Concerning the study at large: The cohort included about 15 treatment-naive and ten to twelve relapsed/refractory patients; about 18 were IGHV unmutated. Responses were partial in 25 or so patients and complete in 2; after median about 5.5 years follow-up, roughly 14 stayed in remission and roughly twelve progressed. Response samples were obtained after a median of around 11 months of treatment, with a range of roughly 6 to 40 months. On average, each sample yielded about 250,000 productive templates and 94,082 productive rearrangements. Longitudinal samples were available for 26 of the 86 trial participants. Cryopreserved peripheral blood mononuclear cells were obtained prior to treatment, at the time of response, and at either disease progression or sustained remission. Patients were still on ibrutinib when every remission and progressive disease sample was collected. Broader findings and caveats from the paper: Public clonotypes were rare and either shrank or stayed stable during treatment, and the rise in clonality at ibrutinib response reflected expansion of private clonotypes. At ibrutinib response clonality went up, during sustained remission it held steady, and at progression it dropped back toward baseline. Lymph node repertoires were not examined, and the timing of sampling was not matched between patients in sustained remission and those whose disease progressed. At baseline, clonality was higher than in age-matched healthy donors and showed a strong correlation with circulating CD8+ T-cell counts.

Each clonotype received, on average, around 9.6x coverage in deep resolution sequencing performed on a MiSeq, where the target depth lay between 1 in 1 million and 1 in 200,000 T cells. The immunoSEQ hsTCRB Kit was used to generate the TCR beta libraries. On the study's bioinformatics: ImmunoSEQ Data Assistant and ImmunoSEQ Analyzer were used for data analysis, and V, D and J genes were assigned according to IMGT definitions. Clonality, which ranges from 0 to 1, was calculated by subtracting the normalized Shannon entropy of productive rearrangement frequencies from one. Only overrepresented clonotypes making up at least 0.05% of the repertoire of each patient were included in the public clonotype analysis. Repertoires from about a dozen age-matched healthy donors in immuneACCESS were used as clonality controls. Entries here come from immuneACCESS through TCRdb and include only in-frame sequences with V and J called. Some clones fail to appear in such tables; in the studies checked, an unresolved V gene covers under half of the shortfall, and the cause of the remainder is unknown. The V and J calls and the clone size are those of that table, but D and trimming were determined from the DNA. For this sample there are around 200,000 clones; just over 70% appear just once. In total, the top ten clones hold about 6.4% of the sample.

Ends trimmed: V by 8 bases, J by 3 bases; bases unmatched to a gene: 7. The germline V gene encodes CDR1 MDHEN and CDR2 SYDVKM. The CDR3 goes from the cysteine to the phenylalanine over 13 residues. Only the CDR3 portion is preserved as DNA: 39 bases, with reading frame beginning at the first base. What this sample's time point label stands for: approximately 11 months on ibrutinib. For TCR beta library preparation, approximately 2 micrograms of genomic DNA was extracted from cryopreserved PBMCs. High-throughput TCR beta sequencing was performed on longitudinal blood samples from CLL patients receiving ibrutinib monotherapy. Patients were enrolled in a phase 2 open-label single-center ibrutinib monotherapy trial.

The specimen was PBMCs, collected after 12 months of ibrutinib treatment. Here the chain combines TRBV28 and TRBJ2-7, with 7 middle bases fitting TRBD1. The sequence came from a human donor with chronic lymphocytic leukemia. CDR3 reads: CASGEGQYYEQYF. The base sequence is TGTGCCAGCGGCGAGGGACAGTACTACGAGCAGTACTTC.